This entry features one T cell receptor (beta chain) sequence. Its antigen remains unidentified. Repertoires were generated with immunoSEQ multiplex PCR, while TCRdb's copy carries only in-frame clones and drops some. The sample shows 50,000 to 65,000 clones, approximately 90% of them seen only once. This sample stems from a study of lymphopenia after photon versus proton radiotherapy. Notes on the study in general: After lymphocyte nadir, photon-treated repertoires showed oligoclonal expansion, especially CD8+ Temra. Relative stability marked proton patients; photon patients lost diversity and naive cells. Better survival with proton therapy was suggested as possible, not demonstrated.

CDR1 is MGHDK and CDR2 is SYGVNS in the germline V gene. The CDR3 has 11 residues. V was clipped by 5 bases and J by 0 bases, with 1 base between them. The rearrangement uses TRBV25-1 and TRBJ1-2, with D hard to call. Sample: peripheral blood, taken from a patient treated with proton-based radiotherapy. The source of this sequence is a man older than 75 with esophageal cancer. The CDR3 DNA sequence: TGTGCCAGCAGTACTAACTATGGCTACACCTTC. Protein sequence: CASSTNYGYTF.